This entry describes one T cell receptor beta chain. The specificity of this receptor is unknown. Qualities for individual bases were not recorded, and no much larger clone is one base off. The data belong to a study of draining lymph node invasion in breast cancer (dated by TCRdb to 2019 to 2021). For context, the study as a whole: Nodal metastasis was diagnosed by histology and cytokeratin immunohistochemistry, and confirmation was obtained by EpCAM/CD45 flow cytometry. In a separate targeted assay, sorted memory regulatory T cells and memory conventional CD4 T cells were compared across breast cancer tissues by bulk TCR-beta CDR3 sequencing. From every patient, the primary tumor plus matched non-invaded and tumor-invaded tumor-draining lymph nodes were collected, and both Treg and Tconv subsets were profiled. The separate targeted TCR sequencing included lymph nodes from five patients, and primary tumors were also sequenced for most of those five patients. What the authors observed across the whole study: Data could not resolve whether Treg conversion occurred in a given organ or whether converted Tregs recirculated between nodes and tumor. In each tissue, about 14-25% of Treg TCRs were also present in Tconvs, a finding interpreted as suggesting peripheral induction of Tregs. Some of the top 100 tumor clones were detected in invaded and non-invaded nodes, and this detection was taken to suggest recirculation between tumor and draining nodes. The tumor top-100 clone tracking analysis was possible in only a couple of patients. TCRs shared between Treg and Tconv subsets were regarded as suggestive, but not proof, of a common clonal origin. In the targeted TCR-seq data, Tregs appeared to be more clonally expanded than Tconvs in all tissues, and lower diversity was found for both subsets in tumor than in lymph nodes.

Library prep was done by bulk RNA-seq. The run used an Illumina HiSeq 2500. Regarding the original processing steps: In the separate targeted TCR-seq dataset, CDR3 sequences were extracted from raw reads and quantified using MiXCR version 2.1.5 with default parameters. In the separate targeted TCR-seq dataset, TCR-beta clones were defined by the combination of V gene, J gene and CDR3 sequence. The separate targeted TCR-seq dataset was filtered by first dropping clones with fewer than three counts and then keeping only the 90% most strongly expressed clones in each sample. In the separate targeted TCR-seq dataset, Treg-Tconv overlap was calculated per tissue as the number of shared clones divided by the total number of Treg clones, multiplied by 100. TCRdb took the public reads, trimmed them with fastp at Q25, ran MiXCR for clone calling and kept in-frame beta chains. All rows with the same CDR3 protein become a single entry with the most common DNA and genes. Clone size and V and J calls follow TCRdb, not the original study. The sample data list approximately 2,900 distinct CDR3 sequences, and around 80% of these were observed just once. The ten largest clones represent less than 10% of the sample.

Memory conventional CD4 T cells were isolated by sorting for CD4+ CD45RA- CD25- cells. Tumor-draining lymph nodes were classified as non-invaded or invaded according to the absence or presence of metastatic tumor cells. Before staining and sorting, a Miltenyi Pan T Cell isolation kit was used to pre-enrich the T cells. Immunohistochemistry for estrogen receptor, progesterone receptor, HER2 and Ki-67 was used to characterize the primary tumors. Within a few hours after surgery, the fresh surgical tissue was processed by cutting it into small fragments. The tissue fragments were digested enzymatically for 15 to 25 minutes with Liberase TL plus DNase and were then passed through a 40-micrometer strainer. After DAPI live/dead staining, cells were sorted on a BD FACS Aria II, reaching roughly 96-99% purity. Sorted cells were lysed in TCL buffer and RNA was purified with a Norgen Single Cell RNA purification kit including DNase treatment.

V loses 4 bases of germline sequence and J loses 5 bases, and the interval between the two ends is 13 bases. Measured from the cysteine to the phenylalanine, the CDR3 is 14 residues long. The only DNA kept is the CDR3, 42 bases in frame from the first base. CDR1 and CDR2, looked up from the germline V gene, are MGHRA and YSYEKL. The sample consisted of sorted memory CD4+ effector T cells from a lymph node. The cell subset or site label on this specimen signifies: CD45RA-negative sorted CD4+ T cells (memory Tconv or effector/memory Treg). The origin of this receptor is a female donor with luminal breast cancer. Recombination joined TRBV4-1 with TRBJ2-3; the D gene assignment is perhaps TRBD1 or TRBD2, with each matching 5 bases. CDR3 sequence: CASSPAPGGDTQYF. The sequenced DNA: TGCGCCAGCAGCCCGGCACCTGGGGGAGATACGCAGTATTTT.